This is a list of T cell receptor beta chains from one sample in a study of blood T cells in healthy people across ages. Via MiXCR, TCRdb re-called the 5' RACE reads, giving one row per CDR3 protein. The table records about 290,000 distinct CDR3 sequences, 27% of them present only once. The specimen sequenced was blood. These TCRs come from a woman in her 70s in good health. CDR3s include the opening cysteine and the closing phenylalanine or tryptophan. Each record gives: V gene, J gene, CDR3 length, CDR3 protein.

v_call: TRBV3-1; j_call: NA; cdr3_length: 17; cdr3_aa: CASSQDWDPIGTYEQYF
v_call: TRBV4-1; j_call: TRBJ1-5; cdr3_length: 17; cdr3_aa: CASSQGLTGAGDQPQHF
v_call: TRBV3-1; j_call: TRBJ2-3; cdr3_length: 15; cdr3_aa: CASSQTQDVTDTQYF
v_call: TRBV14; j_call: TRBJ1-1; cdr3_length: 14; cdr3_aa: CASSQDLGYAEAFF
v_call: TRBV7-2; j_call: TRBJ1-5; cdr3_length: 14; cdr3_aa: CASSLIGPNQPQHF
v_call: TRBV7-2; j_call: TRBJ2-1; cdr3_length: 13; cdr3_aa: CASSFARYNEQFF
v_call: TRBV6-6; j_call: TRBJ1-1; cdr3_length: 13; cdr3_aa: CASSSRGQDEAFF
v_call: TRBV5-1; j_call: TRBJ2-7; cdr3_length: 15; cdr3_aa: CASSLASSGAYEQYF
v_call: TRBV20-1; j_call: TRBJ2-5; cdr3_length: 17; cdr3_aa: CSARLLQRGLAEETQYF
v_call: TRBV5-1; j_call: NA; cdr3_length: 14; cdr3_aa: CASSTGLTIYEQYF
v_call: TRBV5-1; j_call: TRBJ2-7; cdr3_length: 18; cdr3_aa: CASSLAPLGTALAYEQYF
v_call: TRBV5-1; j_call: TRBJ1-4; cdr3_length: 14; cdr3_aa: CASSFSLSDEKLFF
v_call: TRBV7-2; j_call: TRBJ2-4; cdr3_length: 20; cdr3_aa: CASSLGPPTHLALAKNIQYF
v_call: TRBV15; j_call: TRBJ1-5; cdr3_length: 16; cdr3_aa: CATSRGATGDYQPQHF
v_call: TRBV25-1; j_call: TRBJ2-4; cdr3_length: 15; cdr3_aa: CASSDTRDNKNIQYF
v_call: TRBV9; j_call: TRBJ2-3; cdr3_length: 14; cdr3_aa: CASSVDRQRDTQYF
v_call: TRBV6-5; j_call: TRBJ2-1; cdr3_length: 17; cdr3_aa: CASRPSLWDRGNNEQFF
v_call: TRBV14; j_call: TRBJ2-5; cdr3_length: 14; cdr3_aa: CASSQLEVTETQYF
v_call: TRBV20-1; j_call: TRBJ1-1; cdr3_length: 11; cdr3_aa: CSAAPNTEAFF
v_call: TRBV3-1; j_call: NA; cdr3_length: 12; cdr3_aa: CASSQGGRAQFF